Below, 9 T cell receptor beta chains from the same sample are listed, as sequenced in a study of shared clonotypes between healthy human individuals. Sequencing was performed with immunoSEQ multiplex PCR; in TCRdb, only in-frame clones are kept and a portion is missing. The sample comprises hundreds of thousands of clones, roughly 72% of which are singletons, and around 1.8% rests with the top ten. The sample comprised memory CD4+ T cells sorted from blood. The sample's subset: CD45RA-negative fraction. These receptor sequences come from a woman in her 30s in good health.

This clone was recorded a few times. J is TRBJ2-3 and V is TRBV28, with D perhaps TRBD1 or TRBD2 (6 bases each). The CDR3 has 15 amino acids. Between the trimmed V and J ends, which lost 1 base and 4 bases, there was a span of 12 bases. Looked up from germline, CDR1 is MDHEN and CDR2 is SYDVKM. The CDR3 spells CASSLSLEGADTQYF. In DNA form, the CDR3 reads TGTGCCAGCAGTTTATCCTTGGAGGGGGCAGATACGCAGTATTTT. Supplemented by reference TRBV28 and TRBJ2-3, the full variable domain reads DVKVTQSSRYLVKRTGEKVFLECVQDMDHENMFWYRQDPGLGLRLIYFSYDVKMKEKGDIPEGYSVSREKKERFSLILESASTNQTSMYLCASSLSLEGADTQYFGPGTRLTVL.

The chain employs TRBV28 and TRBJ1-2; 7 bases are a match to TRBD1. The CDR3 is 15 amino acids. The V gene end was trimmed by 6 bases and the J gene end by 6 bases; junction bases not matched to a gene: 13. Germline CDR1 and CDR2: MDHEN and SYDVKM. The CDR3 DNA reads TGTGCCAGCAGCCATTTCCCCAGGGGGACGAATGGCTACACCTTC. As protein: CASSHFPRGTNGYTF.

The chain uses TRBV5-1 and TRBJ2-7; D uncertain. CDR3 length equals 14 residues. Germline V lookup: CDR1 SGHRS, CDR2 YFSETQ. Trimming shortened V by 0 bases and J by 8 bases, and 15 bases separated the two germline ends. The CDR3 DNA reads as TGCGCCAGCAGCTTGGATCGCTTCCCGGGCAAGCAGTACTTC. Its protein is CASSLDRFPGKQYF.

The chain couples TRBV6-4 to TRBJ1-1; D gene uncertain. The CDR3 is 15 residues long. The V gene's germline CDR1 is MRHNA and CDR2 SNTAGT. V lost 6 bases and J lost 4, with 18 bases in between. In DNA, the CDR3 is TGTGCCAGCAGAGCGGCACCGAACCCGCCCACTGAAGCTTTCTTT. Amino acid sequence: CASRAAPNPPTEAFF.

The J gene is TRBJ1-2, the V gene TRBV2; TRBD1 matches at 7 bases. The CDR3 is 13 amino acids. V lost 6 bases and J lost 3; bases outside the gene matches: 4. Germline CDR1 SNHLY, CDR2 FYNNEI. CDR3 coding DNA: TGTGCCAGCAGGCGACAGGGATACTATGGCTACACCTTC. This sequence encodes CASRRQGYYGYTF.

This rearrangement joins TRBV4-1 to TRBJ1-2, with 9 bases fitting TRBD1. Trimming took 2 bases from V and 4 from J; bases not matched to a gene: 2. CDR1 is MGHRA, CDR2 YSYEKL, per germline. The CDR3 consists of 14 residues. The CDR3 reads CASSQTGGSYGYTF. CDR3 in DNA: TGCGCCAGCAGCCAAACAGGGGGCAGCTATGGCTACACCTTC.

This sequence joins TRBV18 and TRBJ1-2; D is ambiguous. Germline CDR1 and CDR2: KGHSH and LQKENI. Trimming shortened V by 3 bases and J by 1 base, and 9 bases separated the two germline ends. The CDR3 has 14 residues. CDR3 region: CASSPYGVNYGYTF. The CDR3 DNA follows: TGTGCCAGCTCACCCTACGGAGTTAACTATGGCTACACCTTC.

CDR3: CASAGGGTIYF. In nucleotides, the CDR3 is TGCGCCAGTGCCGGAGGTGGCACCATATATTTT. The chain employs TRBV5-1 and TRBJ1-3; D is ambiguous. CDR3 length: 11 residues. The V end lost 8 bases, the J end lost 9 bases, and 12 bases lay between the germline ends. Germline CDR1 SGHRS, CDR2 YFSETQ.

The chain carries TRBV5-5 and TRBJ2-5; D might be TRBD2 (6 bases). Trimming stripped 4 bases from V and 5 bases from J, with 21 bases between. This CDR3 comprises 16 residues. In germline, CDR1 is SGHKS, CDR2 YYEKEE (reference sequence). CDR3 in amino acids: CASSLDGGARRETQYF. The CDR3, as DNA: TGTGCCAGCAGCCTAGATGGAGGGGCTAGGAGGGAGACCCAGTACTTC.